This T cell receptor (beta chain) originates from a study of CD8 T cells in ankylosing spondylitis. Findings and limits, study-wide: Characteristic, it appeared, of ankylosing spondylitis blood was a TCR beta motif of eight highly homologous variants.

J was trimmed by 5 bases and V by 10 bases; bases with no gene match: 16. From germline, CDR1 is SEHNR and CDR2 FQNEAQ (reference sequence). The CDR3 has 16 residues. About this clonotype: Its cognate antigen is unknown.

Libraries for TCR beta were made by quantitative 5'-RACE with molecular barcodes. Each CDR3 protein gets one entry after TCRdb re-called the 5' RACE reads with MiXCR. The table has some 700,000 distinct CDR3 sequences, under 20% seen once. The specimen sequenced was blood, either unsorted or a sorted T cell fraction (not recorded which). This TCR derives from a male donor with ankylosing spondylitis. V is TRBV7-9 and J is TRBJ2-2, with 7 bases matching TRBD1. The CDR3 is CATRLRTLTGTGELFF. The DNA of the CDR3 is TGTGCCACCCGCCTAAGGACCCTGACAGGGACCGGGGAGCTGTTTTTT.